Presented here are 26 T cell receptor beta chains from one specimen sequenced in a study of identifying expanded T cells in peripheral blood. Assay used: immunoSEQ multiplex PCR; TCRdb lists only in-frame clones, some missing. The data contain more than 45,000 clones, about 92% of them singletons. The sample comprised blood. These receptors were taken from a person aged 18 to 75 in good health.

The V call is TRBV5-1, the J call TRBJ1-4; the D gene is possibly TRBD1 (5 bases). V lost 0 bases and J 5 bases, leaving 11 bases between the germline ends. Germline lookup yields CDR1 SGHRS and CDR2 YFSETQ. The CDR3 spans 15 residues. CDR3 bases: TGCGCCAGCAGCTTGGAGGGACGGCTAAATGAAAAACTGTTTTTT. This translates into CASSLEGRLNEKLFF.

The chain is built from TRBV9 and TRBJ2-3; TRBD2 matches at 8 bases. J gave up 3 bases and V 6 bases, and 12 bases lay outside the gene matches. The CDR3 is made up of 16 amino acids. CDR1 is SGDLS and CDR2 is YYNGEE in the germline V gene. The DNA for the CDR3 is TGTGCCAGCACTCCCACGGGGGGGGCGCCGACAGATACGCAGTATTTT. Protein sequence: CASTPTGGAPTDTQYF.

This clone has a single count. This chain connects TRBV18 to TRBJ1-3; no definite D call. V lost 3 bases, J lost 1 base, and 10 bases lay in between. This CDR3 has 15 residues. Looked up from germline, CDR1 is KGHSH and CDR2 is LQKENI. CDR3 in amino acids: CASSPRSRSGNTIYF. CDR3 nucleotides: TGTGCCAGCTCACCTAGAAGTCGATCTGGAAACACCATATATTTT.

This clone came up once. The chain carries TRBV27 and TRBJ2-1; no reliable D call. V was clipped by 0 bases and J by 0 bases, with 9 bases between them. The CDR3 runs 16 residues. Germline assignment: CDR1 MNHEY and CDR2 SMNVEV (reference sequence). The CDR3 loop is CASSLSGSSSYNEQFF. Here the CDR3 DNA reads TGTGCCAGCAGTTTATCTGGTTCGAGCTCCTACAATGAGCAGTTCTTC.

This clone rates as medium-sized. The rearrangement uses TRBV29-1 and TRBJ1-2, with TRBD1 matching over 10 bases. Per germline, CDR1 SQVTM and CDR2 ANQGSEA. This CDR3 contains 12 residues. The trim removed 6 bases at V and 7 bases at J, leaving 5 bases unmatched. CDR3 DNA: TGCAGCGTGGGACAGGGGAACGGTGGCTACACCTTC. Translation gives CSVGQGNGGYTF.

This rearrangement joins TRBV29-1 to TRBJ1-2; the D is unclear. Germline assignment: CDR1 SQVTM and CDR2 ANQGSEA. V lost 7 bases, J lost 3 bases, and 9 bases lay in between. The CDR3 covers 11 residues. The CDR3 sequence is CSDTPHYGYTF. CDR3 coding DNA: TGCAGCGACACTCCCCACTATGGCTACACCTTC.

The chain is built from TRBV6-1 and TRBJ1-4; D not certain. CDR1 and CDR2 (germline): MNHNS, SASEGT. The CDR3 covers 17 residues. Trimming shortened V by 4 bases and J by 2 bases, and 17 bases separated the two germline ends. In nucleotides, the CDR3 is TGTGCCAGCAGTGTTGGTCAAAACTTGGTTACTAATGAAAAACTGTTTTTT. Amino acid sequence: CASSVGQNLVTNEKLFF.

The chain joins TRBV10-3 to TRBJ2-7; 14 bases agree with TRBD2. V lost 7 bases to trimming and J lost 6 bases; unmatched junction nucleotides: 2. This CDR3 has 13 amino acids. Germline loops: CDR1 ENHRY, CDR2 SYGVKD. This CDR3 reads CAITGLAGVEQYF. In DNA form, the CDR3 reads TGTGCCATCACGGGACTAGCGGGAGTCGAGCAGTACTTC.

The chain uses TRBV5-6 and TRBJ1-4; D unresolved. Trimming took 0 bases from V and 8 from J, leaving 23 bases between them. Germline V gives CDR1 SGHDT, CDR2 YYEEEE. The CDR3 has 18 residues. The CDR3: CASSLGPGIGNLREKLFF. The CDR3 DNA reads TGTGCCAGCAGCTTGGGCCCGGGGATTGGGAACCTCAGGGAAAAACTGTTTTTT.

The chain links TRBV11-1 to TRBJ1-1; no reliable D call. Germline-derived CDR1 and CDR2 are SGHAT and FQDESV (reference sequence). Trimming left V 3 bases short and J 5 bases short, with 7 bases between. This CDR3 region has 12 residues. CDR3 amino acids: CASSFGETEAFF. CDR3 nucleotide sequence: TGTGCCAGCAGCTTTGGGGAAACTGAAGCTTTCTTT.

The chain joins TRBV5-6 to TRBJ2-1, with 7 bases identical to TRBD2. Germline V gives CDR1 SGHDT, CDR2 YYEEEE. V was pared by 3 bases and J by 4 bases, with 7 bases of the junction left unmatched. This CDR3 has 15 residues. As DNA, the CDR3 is TGTGCCAGCAGCTCCTCCGGGACTATTTACAATGAGCAGTTCTTC. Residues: CASSSSGTIYNEQFF. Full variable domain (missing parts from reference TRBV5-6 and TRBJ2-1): DAGVTQSPTHLIKTRGQQVTLRCSPKSGHDTVSWYQQALGQGPQFIFQYYEEEERQRGNFPDRFSGHQFPNYSSELNVNALLLGDSALYLCASSSSGTIYNEQFFGPGTRLTVL.

The CDR3 reads CASSSTSGKQFF. Here the CDR3 DNA reads TGTGCCAGCAGTTCTACTAGCGGGAAGCAGTTCTTC. This chain links TRBV28 with TRBJ2-1; 10 nucleotides line up with TRBD2. The V segment lost 4 bases and the J segment 11 bases; nucleotides outside the gene matches: 2. CDR3 length equals 12 residues. Per germline, CDR1 MDHEN and CDR2 SYDVKM.

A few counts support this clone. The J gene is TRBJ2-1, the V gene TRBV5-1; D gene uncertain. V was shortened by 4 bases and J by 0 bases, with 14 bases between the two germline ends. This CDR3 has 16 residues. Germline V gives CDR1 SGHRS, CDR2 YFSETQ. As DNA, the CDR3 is TGCGCCAGCAGCGTGGGTTATTTGAGCTCCTACAATGAGCAGTTCTTC. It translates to CASSVGYLSSYNEQFF.

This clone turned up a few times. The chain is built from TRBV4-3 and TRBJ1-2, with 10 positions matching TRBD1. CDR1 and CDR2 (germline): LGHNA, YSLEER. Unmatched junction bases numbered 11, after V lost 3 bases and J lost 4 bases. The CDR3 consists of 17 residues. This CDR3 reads CASSQSPGQGSFYGYTF. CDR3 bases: TGCGCCAGCAGCCAGAGCCCGGGACAGGGGTCTTTCTATGGCTACACCTTC.

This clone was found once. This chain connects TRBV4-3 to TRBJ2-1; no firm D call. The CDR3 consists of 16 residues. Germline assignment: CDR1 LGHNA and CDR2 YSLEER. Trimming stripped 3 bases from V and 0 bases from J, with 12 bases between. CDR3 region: CASSHRLDSSYNEQFF. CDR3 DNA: TGCGCCAGCAGCCACCGACTCGATAGCTCCTACAATGAGCAGTTCTTC.

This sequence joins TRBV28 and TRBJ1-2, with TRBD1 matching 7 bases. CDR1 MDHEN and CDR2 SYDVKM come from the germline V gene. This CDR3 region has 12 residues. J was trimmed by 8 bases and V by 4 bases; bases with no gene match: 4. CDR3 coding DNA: TGTGCCAGCAGTTCCGGGACAGTCGGCTACACCTTC. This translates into CASSSGTVGYTF.

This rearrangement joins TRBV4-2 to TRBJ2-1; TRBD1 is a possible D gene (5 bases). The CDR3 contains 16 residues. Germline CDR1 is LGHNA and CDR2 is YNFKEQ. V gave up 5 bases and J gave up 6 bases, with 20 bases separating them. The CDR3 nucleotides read TGTGCCAGCAGCGACTTTATGGTTAGTGGGGCCAATGAGCAGTTCTTC. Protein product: CASSDFMVSGANEQFF.

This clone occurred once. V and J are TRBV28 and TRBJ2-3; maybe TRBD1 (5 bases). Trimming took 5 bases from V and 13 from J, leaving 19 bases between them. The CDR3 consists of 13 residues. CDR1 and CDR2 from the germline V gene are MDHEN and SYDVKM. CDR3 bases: TGTGCCAGCAGTAACCCATCTAGGGGTAGGGAGTATTTT. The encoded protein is CASSNPSRGREYF.

CDR3 DNA: TGCGCCAGCAGCCAAGCCGACCGACAGGGTCCCTCCTACGAGCAGTACTTC. Amino acid sequence: CASSQADRQGPSYEQYF. The chain combines TRBV4-1 with TRBJ2-7; 7 positions agree with TRBD1. The CDR3 spans 17 residues. Germline CDR1 is MGHRA and CDR2 is YSYEKL. With V trimmed by 1 base and J by 0 bases, 9 bases remained unmatched.

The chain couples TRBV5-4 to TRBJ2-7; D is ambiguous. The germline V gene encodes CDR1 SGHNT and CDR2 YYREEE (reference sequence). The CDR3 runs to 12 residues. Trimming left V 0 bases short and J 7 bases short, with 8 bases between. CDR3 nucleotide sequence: TGTGCCAGCAGCTTGGGGCCCACTGAGCAGTACTTC. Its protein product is CASSLGPTEQYF.

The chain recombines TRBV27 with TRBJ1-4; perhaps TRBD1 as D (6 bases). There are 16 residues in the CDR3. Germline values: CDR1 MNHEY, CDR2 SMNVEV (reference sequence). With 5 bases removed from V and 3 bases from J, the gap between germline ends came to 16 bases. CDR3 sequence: CASSPEWGASNEKLFF. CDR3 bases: TGTGCCAGCAGTCCCGAATGGGGGGCGTCTAATGAAAAACTGTTTTTT.

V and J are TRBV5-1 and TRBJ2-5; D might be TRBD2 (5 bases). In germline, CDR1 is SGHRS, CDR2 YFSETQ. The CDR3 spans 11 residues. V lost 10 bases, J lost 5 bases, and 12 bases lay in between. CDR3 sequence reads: CASQLGETQYF. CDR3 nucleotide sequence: TGCGCCTCCCAACTAGGGGAGACCCAGTACTTC.

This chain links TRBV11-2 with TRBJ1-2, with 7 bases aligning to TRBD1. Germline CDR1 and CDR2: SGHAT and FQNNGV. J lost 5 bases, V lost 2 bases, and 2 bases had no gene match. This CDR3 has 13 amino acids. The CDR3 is CASSLTGEYGYTF. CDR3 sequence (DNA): TGTGCCAGCAGCTTAACAGGGGAATATGGCTACACCTTC. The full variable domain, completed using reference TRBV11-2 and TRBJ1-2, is EAGVAQSPRYKIIEKRQSVAFWCNPISGHATLYWYQQILGQGPKLLIQFQNNGVVDDSQLPKDRFSAERLKGVDSTLKIQPAKLEDSAVYLCASSLTGEYGYTFGSGTRLTVV.

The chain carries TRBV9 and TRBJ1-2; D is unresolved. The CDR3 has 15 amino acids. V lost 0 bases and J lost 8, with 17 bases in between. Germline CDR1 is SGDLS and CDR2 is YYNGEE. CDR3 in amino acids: CASSVAGGLLGGYTF. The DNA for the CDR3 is TGTGCCAGCAGCGTAGCGGGCGGGCTCCTGGGAGGCTACACCTTC.

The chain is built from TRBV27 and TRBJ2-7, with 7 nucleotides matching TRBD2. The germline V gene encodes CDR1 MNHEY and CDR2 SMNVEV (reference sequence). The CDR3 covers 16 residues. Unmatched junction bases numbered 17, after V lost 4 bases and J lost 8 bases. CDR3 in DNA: TGTGCCAGCAGTTCCCCCCTCGGGACTAATGTGAACCAGCAGTACTTC. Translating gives CASSSPLGTNVNQQYF.

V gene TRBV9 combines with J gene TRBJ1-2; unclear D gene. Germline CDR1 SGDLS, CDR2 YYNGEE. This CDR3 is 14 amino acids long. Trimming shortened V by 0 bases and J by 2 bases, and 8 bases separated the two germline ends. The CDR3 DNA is TGTGCCAGCAGCGTAGGCGTCGGGAACTATGGCTACACCTTC. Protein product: CASSVGVGNYGYTF.